Presented here are 10 T cell receptor beta chains from one specimen sequenced in a study of T cell responses to AZD1222 COVID-19 vaccine (dated by TCRdb to the early 2020s). The sample's time point label, in plain terms: baseline before first vaccination. Library creation used the immunoSEQ multiplex PCR assay. This immuneACCESS table, as held by TCRdb, lists in-frame sequences with V and J called but not all clones. Of the missing ones, under half trace to an unresolved V gene in checked studies; the others have no known cause. The sample profile shows 140,000 or so clones; just under 95% of them were found once. The top ten hold about 1.5% of the sample. The material was peripheral blood, obtained on day 0 of AZD1222 vaccination. The receptors stem from an adult in good health.

This sequence joins TRBV28 and TRBJ1-1, with 11 bases matching TRBD1. V lost 5 bases, J lost 8 bases, and 7 bases stayed unmatched. Germline V gene sequence: CDR1 MDHEN, CDR2 SYDVKM. The CDR3 is 14 amino acids. The CDR3 sequence is CASSPGQGVPEAFF. CDR3 sequence (DNA): TGTGCCAGCAGTCCGGGACAGGGGGTTCCCGAAGCTTTCTTT. The full variable domain, in which reference TRBV28 and TRBJ1-1 provide the parts outside the CDR3, is DVKVTQSSRYLVKRTGEKVFLECVQDMDHENMFWYRQDPGLGLRLIYFSYDVKMKEKGDIPEGYSVSREKKERFSLILESASTNQTSMYLCASSPGQGVPEAFFGQGTRLTVV.

This clone has a single count. J is TRBJ1-4 and V is TRBV7-8; perhaps TRBD1 as D (6 bases). V lost 0 bases and J lost 0, with 14 bases in between. The CDR3 runs 18 residues. Per the germline V gene, CDR1 is SGHVS and CDR2 is FQNEAQ. CDR3 residues: CASSLARGGTATNEKLFF. The CDR3 region has the DNA TGTGCCAGCAGCTTAGCGAGGGGGGGTACTGCAACTAATGAAAAACTGTTTTTT. Using reference TRBV7-8 and TRBJ1-4 for the parts outside the CDR3, the full variable domain is GAGVSQSPRYKVAKRGQDVALRCDPISGHVSLFWYQQALGQGPEFLTYFQNEAQLDKSGLPSDRFFAERPEGSVSTLKIQRTQQEDSAVYLCASSLARGGTATNEKLFFGSGTQLSVL.

The chain employs TRBV9 and TRBJ1-5; perhaps TRBD1 as D (5 bases). CDR1 and CDR2 from the germline V gene are SGDLS and YYNGEE. The CDR3 spans 14 residues. Trimming removed 5 bases from V and 0 bases from J, with 9 bases in between. In DNA, the CDR3 is TGTGCCAGCAGGGGGCGGTATAGCAATCAGCCCCAGCATTTT. This codes for CASRGRYSNQPQHF.

The rearrangement joins TRBV13 to TRBJ2-6; TRBD2 is a possible D gene (5 bases). Germline lookup yields CDR1 PRHDT and CDR2 FYEKMQ (reference sequence). V lost 6 bases and J lost 0, with 15 bases in between. The CDR3 spans 17 residues. DNA for the CDR3: TGTGCCAGCAGTCGCGGGCCGACGACCTCTGGGGCCAACGTCCTGACTTTC. It codes for CASSRGPTTSGANVLTF.

V gene TRBV30 combines with J gene TRBJ2-4; unclear D gene. V was cut by 4 bases and J by 0 bases, with 10 bases left in between. This CDR3 is built from 14 residues. Looked up from germline, CDR1 is GTSNPN and CDR2 is SVGIG (reference sequence). CDR3 amino acids: CAWTRGIAKNIQYF. The CDR3 nucleotides are TGTGCCTGGACCCGAGGAATAGCCAAAAACATTCAGTACTTC.

The chain is built from TRBV5-1 and TRBJ2-5; D perhaps matches TRBD2 (6 bases). CDR1 SGHRS and CDR2 YFSETQ come from the germline V gene. The CDR3 extends over 17 amino acids. V gave up 0 bases and J gave up 4 bases, with 19 bases separating them. CDR3 sequence: CASSLVNPFRGLETQYF. DNA of the CDR3: TGCGCCAGCAGCTTGGTGAACCCCTTCCGGGGGTTAGAGACCCAGTACTTC.

This chain links TRBV13 with TRBJ1-4, with TRBD1 matching 7 bases. The V segment lost 1 base and the J segment 8 bases; nucleotides outside the gene matches: 4. Germline V gene sequence: CDR1 PRHDT, CDR2 FYEKMQ (reference sequence). The CDR3 loop spans 14 amino acids. The CDR3 reads CASSLAGQPEKLFF. DNA for the CDR3: TGTGCCAGCAGCTTAGCGGGACAGCCGGAAAAACTGTTTTTT. Drawing the rest from reference TRBV13 and TRBJ1-4, the complete variable domain is AAGVIQSPRHLIKEKRETATLKCYPIPRHDTVYWYQQGPGQDPQFLISFYEKMQSDKGSIPDRFSAQQFSDYHSELNMSSLELGDSALYFCASSLAGQPEKLFFGSGTQLSVL.

The chain employs TRBV19 and TRBJ1-1; no reliable D call. The CDR3 contains 13 residues. CDR1 and CDR2 (germline): LNHDA, SQIVND (reference sequence). The V end was cut by 3 bases, the J end by 5 bases, with 10 bases between. The DNA for the CDR3 is TGTGCCAGTAGTATGCGTGAGAGGACTGAAGCTTTCTTT. It is translated as CASSMRERTEAFF.

The rearrangement uses TRBV15 and TRBJ2-4, with D tentatively TRBD1 (7 bases). The V gene's germline CDR1 is LNHNV and CDR2 YYDKDF (reference sequence). Trimming removed 0 bases from V and 7 bases from J, with 19 bases in between. The CDR3 covers 17 residues. CDR3 sequence reads: CATSRDERQGGENIQYF. The CDR3 DNA follows: TGTGCCACCAGCAGAGATGAGAGACAGGGAGGAGAGAACATTCAGTACTTC.

The rearrangement uses TRBV6-5 and TRBJ1-5, with D uncertain. The CDR3 covers 11 residues. V was cut by 5 bases and J by 9 bases, with 8 bases left in between. Germline lookup yields CDR1 MNHEY and CDR2 SVGAGI. The DNA of the CDR3 is TGTGCCAGCAGTAGATGGGGGCCCCAGCATTTT. Translated: CASSRWGPQHF.